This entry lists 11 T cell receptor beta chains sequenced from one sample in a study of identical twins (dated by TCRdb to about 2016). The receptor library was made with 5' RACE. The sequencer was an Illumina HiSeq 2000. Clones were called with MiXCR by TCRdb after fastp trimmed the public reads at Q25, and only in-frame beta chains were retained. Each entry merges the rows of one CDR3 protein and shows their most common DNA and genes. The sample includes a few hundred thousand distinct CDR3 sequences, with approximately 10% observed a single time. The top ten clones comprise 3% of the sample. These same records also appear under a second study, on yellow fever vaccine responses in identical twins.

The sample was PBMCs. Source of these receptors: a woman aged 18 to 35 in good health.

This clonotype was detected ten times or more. The CDR3 DNA is TGTGCCATCAGTGAAACCAGGGGGCAGGATTCACCCCTCCACTTT. As protein: CAISETRGQDSPLHF. This chain connects TRBV10-3 to TRBJ1-6, with 8 bases lining up with TRBD1. V lost 3 bases, J lost 8 bases, and 6 bases stayed unmatched. This CDR3 has 15 residues. Per germline, CDR1 ENHRY and CDR2 SYGVKD.

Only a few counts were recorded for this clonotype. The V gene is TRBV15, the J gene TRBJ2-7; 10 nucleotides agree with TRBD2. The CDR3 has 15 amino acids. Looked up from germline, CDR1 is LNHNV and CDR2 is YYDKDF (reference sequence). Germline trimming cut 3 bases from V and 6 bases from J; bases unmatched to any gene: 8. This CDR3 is CATSRDSGGPSEQYF. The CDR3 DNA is TGTGCCACCAGCAGGGATAGCGGGGGGCCCTCCGAGCAGTACTTC.

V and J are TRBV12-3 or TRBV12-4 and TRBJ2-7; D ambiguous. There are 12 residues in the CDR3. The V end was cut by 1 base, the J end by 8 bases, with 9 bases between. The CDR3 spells CASSLEGWKQYF. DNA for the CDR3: TGTGCCAGCAGTTTAGAGGGTTGGAAGCAGTACTTC.

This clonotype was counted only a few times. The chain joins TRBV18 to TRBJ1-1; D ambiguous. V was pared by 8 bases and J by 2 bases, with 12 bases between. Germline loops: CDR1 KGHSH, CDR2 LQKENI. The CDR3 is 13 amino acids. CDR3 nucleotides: TGTGCCAGCCTCGCGGGCGGTAACACTGAAGCTTTCTTT. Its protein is CASLAGGNTEAFF.

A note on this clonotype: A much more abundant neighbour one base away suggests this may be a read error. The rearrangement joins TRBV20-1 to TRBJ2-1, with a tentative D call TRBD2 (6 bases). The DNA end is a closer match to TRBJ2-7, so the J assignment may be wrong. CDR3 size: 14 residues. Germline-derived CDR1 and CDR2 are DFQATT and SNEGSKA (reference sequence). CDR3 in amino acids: CSAWGVSSYNEQYF. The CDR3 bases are TGCAGTGCCTGGGGGGTTAGCTCCTACAATGAGCAGTACTTC.

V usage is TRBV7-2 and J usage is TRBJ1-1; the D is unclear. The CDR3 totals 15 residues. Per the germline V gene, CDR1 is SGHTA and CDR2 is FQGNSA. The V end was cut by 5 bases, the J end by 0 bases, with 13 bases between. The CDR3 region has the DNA TGTGCCAGCAGCCGAGACGGACGGATGAACACTGAAGCTTTCTTT. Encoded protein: CASSRDGRMNTEAFF.

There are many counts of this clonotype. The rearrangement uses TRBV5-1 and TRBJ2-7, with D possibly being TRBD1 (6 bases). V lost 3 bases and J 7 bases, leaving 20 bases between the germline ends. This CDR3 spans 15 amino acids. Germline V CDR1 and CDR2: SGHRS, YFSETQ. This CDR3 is CASSSTGPGMGEQYF. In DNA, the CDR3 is TGCGCCAGCAGCTCGACAGGACCCGGAATGGGGGAGCAGTACTTC.

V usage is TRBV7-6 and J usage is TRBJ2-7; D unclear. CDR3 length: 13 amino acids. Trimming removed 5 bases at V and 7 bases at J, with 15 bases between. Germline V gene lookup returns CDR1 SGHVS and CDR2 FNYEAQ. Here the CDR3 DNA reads TGTGCCAGCAGCCCGGGTGCCCTTGGAGAGCAGTACTTC. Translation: CASSPGALGEQYF. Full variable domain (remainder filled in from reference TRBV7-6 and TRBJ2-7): GAGVSQSPRYKVTKRGQDVALRCDPISGHVSLYWYRQALGQGPEFLTYFNYEAQQDKSGLPNDRFSAERPEGSISTLTIQRTEQRDSAMYRCASSPGALGEQYFGPGTRLTVT.

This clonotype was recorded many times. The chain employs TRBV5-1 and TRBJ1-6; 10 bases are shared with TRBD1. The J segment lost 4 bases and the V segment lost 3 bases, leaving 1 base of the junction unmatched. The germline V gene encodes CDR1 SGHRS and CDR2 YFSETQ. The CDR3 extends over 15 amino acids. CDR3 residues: CASSSDRGYNSPLHF. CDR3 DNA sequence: TGCGCCAGCAGCTCGGACAGGGGGTATAATTCACCCCTCCACTTT.

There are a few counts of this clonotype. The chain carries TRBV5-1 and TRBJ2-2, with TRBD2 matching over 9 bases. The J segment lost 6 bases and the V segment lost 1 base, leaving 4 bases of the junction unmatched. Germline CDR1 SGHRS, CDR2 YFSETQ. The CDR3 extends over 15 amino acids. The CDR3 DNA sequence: TGCGCCAGCAGCTTGATGGTAGCGGGAGCCGGGGAGCTGTTTTTT. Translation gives CASSLMVAGAGELFF.

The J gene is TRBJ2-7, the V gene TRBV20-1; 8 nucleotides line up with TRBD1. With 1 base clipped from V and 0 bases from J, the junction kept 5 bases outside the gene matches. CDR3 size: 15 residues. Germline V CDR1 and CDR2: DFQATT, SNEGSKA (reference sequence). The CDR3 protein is CSARAPDRASYEQYF. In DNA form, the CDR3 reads TGCAGTGCTAGAGCCCCGGACAGGGCCTCCTACGAGCAGTACTTC.